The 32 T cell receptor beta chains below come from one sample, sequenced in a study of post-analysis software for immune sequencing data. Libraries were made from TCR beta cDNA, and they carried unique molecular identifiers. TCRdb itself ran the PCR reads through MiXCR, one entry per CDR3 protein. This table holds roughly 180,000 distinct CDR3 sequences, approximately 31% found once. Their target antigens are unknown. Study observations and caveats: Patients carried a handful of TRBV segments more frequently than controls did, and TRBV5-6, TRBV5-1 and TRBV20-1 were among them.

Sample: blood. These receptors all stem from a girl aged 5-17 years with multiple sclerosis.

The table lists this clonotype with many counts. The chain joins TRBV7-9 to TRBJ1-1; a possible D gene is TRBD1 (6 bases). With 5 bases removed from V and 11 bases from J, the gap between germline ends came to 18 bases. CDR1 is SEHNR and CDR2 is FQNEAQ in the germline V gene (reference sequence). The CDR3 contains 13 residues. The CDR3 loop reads CASSPSDSSPAFF. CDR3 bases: TGTGCCAGCAGCCCATCGGACAGTTCGCCCGCTTTCTTT.

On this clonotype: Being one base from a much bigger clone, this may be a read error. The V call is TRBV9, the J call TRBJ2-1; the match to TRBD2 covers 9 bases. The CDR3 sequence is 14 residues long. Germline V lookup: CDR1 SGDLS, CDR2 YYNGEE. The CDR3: CASRAGGNDNGQFF. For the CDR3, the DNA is TGTGCCAGCAGAGCGGGAGGCAATGACAATGGGCAGTTCTTC. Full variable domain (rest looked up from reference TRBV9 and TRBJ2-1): DSGVTQTPKHLITATGQRVTLRCSPRSGDLSVYWYQQSLDQGLQFLIQYYNGEERAKGNILERFSAQQFPDLHSELNLSSLELGDSALYFCASRAGGNDNGQFFGPGTRLTVL.

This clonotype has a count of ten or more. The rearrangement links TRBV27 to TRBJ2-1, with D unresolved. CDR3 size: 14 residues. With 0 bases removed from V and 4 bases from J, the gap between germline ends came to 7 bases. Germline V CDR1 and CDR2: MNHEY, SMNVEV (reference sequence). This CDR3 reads CASSLSGPYNEQFF. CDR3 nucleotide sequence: TGTGCCAGCAGTTTATCGGGTCCGTACAATGAGCAGTTCTTC.

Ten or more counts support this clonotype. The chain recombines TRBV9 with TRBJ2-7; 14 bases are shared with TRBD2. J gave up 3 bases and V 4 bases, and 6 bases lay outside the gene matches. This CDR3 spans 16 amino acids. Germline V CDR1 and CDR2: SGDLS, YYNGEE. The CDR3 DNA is TGTGCCAGCAGCACGGGACTAGCGGGAGCCGGCTACGAGCAGTACTTC. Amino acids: CASSTGLAGAGYEQYF.

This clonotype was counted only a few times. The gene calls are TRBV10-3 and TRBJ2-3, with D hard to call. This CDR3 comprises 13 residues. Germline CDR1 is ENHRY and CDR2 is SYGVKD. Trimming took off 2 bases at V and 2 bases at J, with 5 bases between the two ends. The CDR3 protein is CAISEDPTDTQYF. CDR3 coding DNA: TGTGCCATCAGTGAGGACCCCACAGATACGCAGTATTTT.

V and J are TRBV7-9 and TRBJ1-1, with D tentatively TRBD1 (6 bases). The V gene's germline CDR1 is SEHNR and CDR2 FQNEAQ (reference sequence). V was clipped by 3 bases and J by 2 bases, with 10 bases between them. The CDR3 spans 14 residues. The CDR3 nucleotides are TGTGCCAGCAGCTTCACAGGGTCAAACACTGAAGCTTTCTTT. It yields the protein CASSFTGSNTEAFF.

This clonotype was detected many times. The CDR3 DNA follows: TGTGCCAGCAGCCTCTCAACGGGTACGCAGTATTTT. Protein sequence: CASSLSTGTQYF. The V call is TRBV6-5, the J call TRBJ2-3; no clear D gene. V was cut by 6 bases and J by 8 bases, with 12 bases left in between. This CDR3 comprises 12 residues. Germline CDR1 MNHEY, CDR2 SVGAGI.

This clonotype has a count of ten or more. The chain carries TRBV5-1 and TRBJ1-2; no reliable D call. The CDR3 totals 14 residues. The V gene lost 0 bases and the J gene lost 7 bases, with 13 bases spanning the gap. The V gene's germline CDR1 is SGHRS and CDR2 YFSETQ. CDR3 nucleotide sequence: TGCGCCAGCAGCTTGGTTCAGGAATCGGGTGGCTACACCTTC. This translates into CASSLVQESGGYTF.

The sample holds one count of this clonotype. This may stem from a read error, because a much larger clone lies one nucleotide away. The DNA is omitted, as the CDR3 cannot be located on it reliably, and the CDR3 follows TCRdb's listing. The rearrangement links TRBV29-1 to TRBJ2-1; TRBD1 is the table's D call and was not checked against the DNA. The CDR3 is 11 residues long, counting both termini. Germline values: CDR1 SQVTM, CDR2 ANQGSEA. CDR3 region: CSVAGGSEQLF.

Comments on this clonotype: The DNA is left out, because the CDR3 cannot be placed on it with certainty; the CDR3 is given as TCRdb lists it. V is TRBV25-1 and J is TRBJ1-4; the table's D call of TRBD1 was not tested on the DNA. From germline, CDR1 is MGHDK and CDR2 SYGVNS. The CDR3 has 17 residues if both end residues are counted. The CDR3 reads CASSVPLWGGTNEKLFF.

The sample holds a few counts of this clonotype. The CDR3 region is CASSTWGASYNEQFF. The CDR3 DNA is TGTGCCAGCAGCACTTGGGGGGCCTCCTACAATGAGCAGTTCTTC. The chain recombines TRBV12-3 or TRBV12-4 with TRBJ2-1; perhaps D is TRBD1 or TRBD2 (6 bases each). This CDR3 spans 15 amino acids. The germline V and J ends were trimmed by 6 bases and 0 bases, with 12 bases remaining between them.

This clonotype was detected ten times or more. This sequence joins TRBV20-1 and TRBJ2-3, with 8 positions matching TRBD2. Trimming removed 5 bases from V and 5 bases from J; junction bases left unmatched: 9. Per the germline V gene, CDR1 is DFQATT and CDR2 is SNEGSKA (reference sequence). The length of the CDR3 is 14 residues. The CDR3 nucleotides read TGCAGTGCTTGGAAGCGGGAGCAAGGAGATACGCAGTATTTT. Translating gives CSAWKREQGDTQYF.

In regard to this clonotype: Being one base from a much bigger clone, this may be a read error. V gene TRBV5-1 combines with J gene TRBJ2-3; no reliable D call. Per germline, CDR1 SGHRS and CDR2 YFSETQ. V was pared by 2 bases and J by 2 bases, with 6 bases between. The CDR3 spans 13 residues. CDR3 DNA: TGCGCCAGCAGCTTTATAGTCACAGATACGCAGTATTTT. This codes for CASSFIVTDTQYF.

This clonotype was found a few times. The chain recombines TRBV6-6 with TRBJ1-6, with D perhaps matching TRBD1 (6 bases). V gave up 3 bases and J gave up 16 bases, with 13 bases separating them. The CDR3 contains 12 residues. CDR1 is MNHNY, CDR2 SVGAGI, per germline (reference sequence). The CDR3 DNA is TGTGCCAGCAGTTATATTCGACAGGATCTCCACTTT. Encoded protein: CASSYIRQDLHF.

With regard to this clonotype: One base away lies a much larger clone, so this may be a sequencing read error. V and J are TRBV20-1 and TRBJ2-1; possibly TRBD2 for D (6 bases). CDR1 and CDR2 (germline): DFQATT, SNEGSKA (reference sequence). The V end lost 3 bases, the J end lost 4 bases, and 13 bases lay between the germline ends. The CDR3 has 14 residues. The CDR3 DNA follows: TGCAGTGCTAGGGAGGGATACCAGTACAATGAGCAGTTCTTC. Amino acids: CSAREGYQYNEQFF.

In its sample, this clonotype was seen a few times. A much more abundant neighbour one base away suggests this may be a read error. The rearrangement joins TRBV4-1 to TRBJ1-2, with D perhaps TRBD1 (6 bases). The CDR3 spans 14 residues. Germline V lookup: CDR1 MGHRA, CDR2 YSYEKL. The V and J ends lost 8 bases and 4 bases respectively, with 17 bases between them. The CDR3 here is CASGEPRQVYGYTF. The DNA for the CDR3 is TGCGCCAGCGGGGAACCGAGACAGGTCTATGGCTACACCTTC.

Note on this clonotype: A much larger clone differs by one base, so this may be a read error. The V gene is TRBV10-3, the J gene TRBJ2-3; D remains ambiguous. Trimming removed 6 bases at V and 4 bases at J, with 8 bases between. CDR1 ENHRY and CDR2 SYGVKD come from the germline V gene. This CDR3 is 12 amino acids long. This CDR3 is CAIRSIADTQYF. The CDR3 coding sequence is TGTGCCATCAGGAGCATCGCAGATACGCAGTATTTT.

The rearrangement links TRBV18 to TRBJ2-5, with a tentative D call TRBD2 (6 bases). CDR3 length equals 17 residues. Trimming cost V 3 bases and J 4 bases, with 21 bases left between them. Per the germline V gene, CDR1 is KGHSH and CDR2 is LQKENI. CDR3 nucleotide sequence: TGTGCCAGCTCACCTAGCATGATGGAGGGGAGTTTAGAGACCCAGTACTTC. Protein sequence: CASSPSMMEGSLETQYF.

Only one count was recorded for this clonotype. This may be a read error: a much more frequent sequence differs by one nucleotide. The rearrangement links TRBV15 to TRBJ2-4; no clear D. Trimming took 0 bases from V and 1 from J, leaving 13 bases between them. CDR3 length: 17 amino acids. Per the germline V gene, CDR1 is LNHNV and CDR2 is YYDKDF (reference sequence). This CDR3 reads CATSRDKFGPAKNIQYF. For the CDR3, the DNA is TGTGCCACCAGCAGAGATAAGTTCGGACCCGCCAAAAACATTCAGTACTTC. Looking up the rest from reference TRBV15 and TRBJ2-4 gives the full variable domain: DAMVIQNPRYQVTQFGKPVTLSCSQTLNHNVMYWYQQKSSQAPKLLFHYYDKDFNNEADTPDNFQSRRPNTSFCFLDIRSPGLGDTAMYLCATSRDKFGPAKNIQYFGAGTRLSVL.

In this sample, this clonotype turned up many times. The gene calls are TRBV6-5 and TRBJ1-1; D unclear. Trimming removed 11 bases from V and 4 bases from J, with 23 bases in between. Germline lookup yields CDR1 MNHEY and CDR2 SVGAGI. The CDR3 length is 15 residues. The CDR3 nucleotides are TGTGCCGTCTACGACGAGTGGTCGGCGGGCACTGAAGCTTTCTTT. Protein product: CAVYDEWSAGTEAFF.

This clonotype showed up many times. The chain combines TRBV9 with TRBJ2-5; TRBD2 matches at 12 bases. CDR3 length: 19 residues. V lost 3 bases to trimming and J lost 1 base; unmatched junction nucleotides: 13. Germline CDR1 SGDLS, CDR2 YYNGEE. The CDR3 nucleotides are TGTGCCAGCAGCGCAGGGACTAGCGGGCTTCTTGGGGCCCAAGAGACCCAGTACTTC. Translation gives CASSAGTSGLLGAQETQYF. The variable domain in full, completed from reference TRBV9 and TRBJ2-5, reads DSGVTQTPKHLITATGQRVTLRCSPRSGDLSVYWYQQSLDQGLQFLIQYYNGEERAKGNILERFSAQQFPDLHSELNLSSLELGDSALYFCASSAGTSGLLGAQETQYFGPGTRLLVL.

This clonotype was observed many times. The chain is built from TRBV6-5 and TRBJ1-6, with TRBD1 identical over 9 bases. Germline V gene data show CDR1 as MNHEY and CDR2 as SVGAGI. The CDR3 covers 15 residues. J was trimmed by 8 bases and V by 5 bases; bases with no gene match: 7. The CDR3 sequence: CASSRQQGADSPLHF. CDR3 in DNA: TGTGCCAGCAGTCGACAACAGGGGGCCGATTCACCCCTCCACTTT.

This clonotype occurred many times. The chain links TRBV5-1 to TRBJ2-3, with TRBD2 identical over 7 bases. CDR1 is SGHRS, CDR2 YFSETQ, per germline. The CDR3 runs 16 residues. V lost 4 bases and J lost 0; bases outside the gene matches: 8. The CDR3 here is CASSPFSSGSTDTQYF. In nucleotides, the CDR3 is TGCGCCAGCAGCCCCTTTAGTAGCGGGAGCACAGATACGCAGTATTTT.

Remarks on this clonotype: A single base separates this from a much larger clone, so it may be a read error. CDR3 region: CASSRNVGKIADTRYF. The CDR3 nucleotides read TGTGCCAGCAGCCGAAACGTCGGGAAGATAGCAGATACGCGGTATTTT. The chain links TRBV4-2 to TRBJ2-3, with a tentative D call TRBD2 (5 bases). This CDR3 has 16 amino acids. The germline gives CDR1 LGHNA, CDR2 YNFKEQ.

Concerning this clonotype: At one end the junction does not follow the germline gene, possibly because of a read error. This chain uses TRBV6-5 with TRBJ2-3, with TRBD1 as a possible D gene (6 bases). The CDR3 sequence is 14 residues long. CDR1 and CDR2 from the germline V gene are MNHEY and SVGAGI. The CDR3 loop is CVSSYIGGPDTQYF. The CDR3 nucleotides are TGTGTCAGCAGTTATATTGGGGGCCCAGATACGCAGTATTTT.

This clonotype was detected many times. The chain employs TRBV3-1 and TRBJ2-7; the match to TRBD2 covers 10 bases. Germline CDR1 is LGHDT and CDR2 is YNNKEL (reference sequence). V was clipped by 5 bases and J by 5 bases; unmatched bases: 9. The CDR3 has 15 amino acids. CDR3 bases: TGTGCCAGCAGCTTCCTAGCGGGAGCAGGCGACGAGCAGTACTTC. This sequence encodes CASSFLAGAGDEQYF.

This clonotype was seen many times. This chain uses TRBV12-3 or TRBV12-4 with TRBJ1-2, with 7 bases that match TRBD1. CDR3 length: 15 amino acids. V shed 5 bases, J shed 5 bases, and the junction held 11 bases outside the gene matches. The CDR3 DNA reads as TGTGCCAGCAGTCCTACAGGGGTCGGCACGTATGGCTACACCTTC. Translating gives CASSPTGVGTYGYTF.

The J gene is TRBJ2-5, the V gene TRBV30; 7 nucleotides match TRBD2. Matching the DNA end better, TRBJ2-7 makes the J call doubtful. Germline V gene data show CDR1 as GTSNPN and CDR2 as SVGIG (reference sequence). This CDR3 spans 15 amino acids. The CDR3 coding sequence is TGTGCCTGGAGTGTAAGGACCGGGGGGATTAGCGAGCAGTACTTC. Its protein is CAWSVRTGGISEQYF.

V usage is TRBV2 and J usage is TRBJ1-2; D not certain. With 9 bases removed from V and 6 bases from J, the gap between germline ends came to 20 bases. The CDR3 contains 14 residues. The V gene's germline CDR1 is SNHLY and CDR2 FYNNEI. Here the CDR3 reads CASHLASPLDGYTF. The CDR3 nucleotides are TGTGCCAGTCATCTGGCGTCCCCCCTAGATGGCTACACCTTC. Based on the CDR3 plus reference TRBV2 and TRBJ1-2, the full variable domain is EPEVTQTPSHQVTQMGQEVILRCVPISNHLYFYWYRQILGQKVEFLVSFYNNEISEKSEIFDDQFSVERPDGSNFTLKIRSTKLEDSAMYFCASHLASPLDGYTFGSGTRLTVV.

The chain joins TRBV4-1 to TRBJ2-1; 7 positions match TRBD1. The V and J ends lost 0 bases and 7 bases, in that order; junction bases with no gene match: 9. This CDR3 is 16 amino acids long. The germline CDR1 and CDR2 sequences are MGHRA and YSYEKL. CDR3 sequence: CASSQDGRGYLNEQFF. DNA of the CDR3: TGCGCCAGCAGCCAAGACGGCAGGGGGTACTTGAATGAGCAGTTCTTC.

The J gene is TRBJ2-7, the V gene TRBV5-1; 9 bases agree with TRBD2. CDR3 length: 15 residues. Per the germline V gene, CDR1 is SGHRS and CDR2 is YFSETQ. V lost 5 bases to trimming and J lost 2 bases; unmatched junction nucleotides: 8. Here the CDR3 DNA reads TGCGCCAGCAGAGACTACATAGCGGGAGCCTACGAGCAGTACTTC. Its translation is CASRDYIAGAYEQYF.

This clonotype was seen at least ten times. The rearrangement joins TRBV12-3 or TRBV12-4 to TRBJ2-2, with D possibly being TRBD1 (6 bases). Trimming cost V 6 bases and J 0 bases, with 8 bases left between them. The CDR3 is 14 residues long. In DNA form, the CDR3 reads TGTGCCAGCAGGGGGACAACGAACACCGGGGAGCTGTTTTTT. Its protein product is CASRGTTNTGELFF.